Listed below are T cell receptor beta chains from one sample, sequenced in a study of blood T cell repertoires in COVID-19. TCRdb's table, derived via immunoSEQ multiplex PCR, lists solely in-frame clones and lacks some. The sample includes roughly 100,000 clones, about 90% of them seen just once. Sequenced material: peripheral blood. The receptors were gathered from a human donor in a cohort sampled during active COVID-19. CDR3s leave out the opening cysteine and the closing phenylalanine or tryptophan. Size is stated for part of the rows, as once, few or many counts, or as a class when the clone is expanded.

V	J	size	CDR3
TRBV5-4	TRBJ1-2	.	ASRLGQGNYGYT
TRBV11-2	TRBJ2-2	once	ASSFTGHSNTGELF
TRBV2	TRBJ1-1	.	ASTTPGGRGNTEAF
TRBV28	TRBJ2-7	.	ASRGAGPLGEQY
TRBV5-1	TRBJ2-3	once	ASSSPGVSGRLSDTQY
TRBV11-2	TRBJ2-7	.	ASSLVSGMEQY
TRBV28	TRBJ2-3	.	ASSLRGAAHSTDTQY
TRBV28	TRBJ2-4	.	ASSSLAGLAKNIQY
TRBV28	TRBJ1-4	few	ASGGRSNEKLF
TRBV19	TRBJ1-5	.	ASAQPGHSNQPQH
TRBV6-5	TRBJ1-5	.	ASSYLPGQPQH
TRBV5-1	TRBJ2-7	.	ASSLSGRAGYEQY
TRBV3-1/TRBV3-2	TRBJ1-3	.	ASSQDFSGNTIY
TRBV7-8	TRBJ1-5	.	ASSLARTDRYSNQPQH
TRBV7-6	TRBJ1-4	.	ASSPVRDRAWRKLF
TRBV2	TRBJ1-2	.	ASTVTGGSYGYT
TRBV19	TRBJ2-7	.	ASTTSGGSSYEQY
TRBV9	TRBJ2-3	.	ASSVGGDGSTDTQY
TRBV10-3	TRBJ2-2	.	AISDARVDRTGELF
TRBV5-1	TRBJ2-7	once	ASSTGGGYEQY
TRBV29-1	TRBJ2-5	.	SGGLLGLQETQY
TRBV9	TRBJ2-3	few	ASSVWTTPDTQY